The present entry profiles one T cell receptor (beta chain) with its context. The CDR3 extends over 16 amino acids. Germline-derived CDR1 and CDR2 are LNHDA and SQIVND (reference sequence). Unmatched junction bases numbered 12, after V lost 4 bases and J lost 8 bases. The method was immunoSEQ multiplex PCR; TCRdb's version includes in-frame clones alone and lacks a portion of them. The profile shows roughly 500,000 clones, roughly 89% of them singletons. Stated treatment: roughly 18 received Ad26.COV2.S at low or high dose, single or two shots; about 5 received placebo; per-sample allocation not given. Following the first vaccine or placebo injection, samples were taken on day 63. This record comes from a study of Ad26.COV2.S vaccination and SARS-CoV-2 variants.

This TCR was recovered from a person aged 18-65 years who received the Ad26.COV2.S COVID-19 vaccine or a placebo. The chain recombines TRBV19 with TRBJ1-4; 8 nucleotides agree with TRBD1. The specimen was peripheral blood, collected in a trial of Ad26.COV2.S vaccine versus placebo. The DNA of the CDR3 is TGTGCCAGTAGTAACCGACCCGGGACAGGCCTCGAAAAACTGTTTTTT. Translation: CASSNRPGTGLEKLFF.